The 17 T cell receptor beta chains listed next were all sequenced from one sample in a study of cytomegalovirus exposure and HLA in healthy donors. The PCR contained 60 Vbeta and 13 Jbeta primers. Data came from immunoSEQ multiplex PCR; TCRdb stores just in-frame clones and leaves some out. The table lists approximately 200,000 clones, around 79% of them singletons, with approximately 1.5% in the top ten. The source material was PBMCs. These receptors came from a woman aged 18-35 years in good health and CMV-seronegative.

The rearrangement links TRBV6-5 to TRBJ2-7; 10 positions agree with TRBD1. The CDR3 sequence is 16 residues long. CDR1 and CDR2 (germline): MNHEY, SVGAGI. With V trimmed by 0 bases and J by 4 bases, 6 bases remained unmatched. The CDR3 protein is CASSYSPTGQGYEQYF. Written as DNA, the CDR3 is TGTGCCAGCAGTTACTCACCAACGGGACAGGGGTACGAGCAGTACTTC.

This clone was detected only a few times. The V gene is TRBV4-3, the J gene TRBJ2-2; D may be TRBD2 (5 bases). The CDR3 extends over 18 amino acids. The germline gives CDR1 LGHNA, CDR2 YSLEER. V was clipped by 4 bases and J by 6 bases, with 24 bases between them. CDR3 nucleotide sequence: TGCGCCAGCAGCCCGCGTTTCGGGAACTCCGACCCGTCCGGGGAGCTGTTTTTT. It translates to CASSPRFGNSDPSGELFF.

The J gene is TRBJ2-3, the V gene TRBV7-8; TRBD2 is a possible D gene (5 bases). Trimming cost V 3 bases and J 1 base, with 5 bases left between them. Germline CDR1 SGHVS, CDR2 FQNEAQ. The CDR3 totals 13 residues. The CDR3 region has the DNA TGTGCCAGCAGCTTTAGCGGCACAGATACGCAGTATTTT. Its protein product is CASSFSGTDTQYF. Full variable domain (remainder filled in from reference TRBV7-8 and TRBJ2-3): GAGVSQSPRYKVAKRGQDVALRCDPISGHVSLFWYQQALGQGPEFLTYFQNEAQLDKSGLPSDRFFAERPEGSVSTLKIQRTQQEDSAVYLCASSFSGTDTQYFGPGTRLTVL.

V gene TRBV4-2 combines with J gene TRBJ2-3; TRBD1 matches 12 bases. The CDR3 length is 15 residues. Germline-derived CDR1 and CDR2 are LGHNA and YNFKEQ. Losses at the gene ends were 5 bases for V and 5 bases for J; bases not matched to a gene: 5. CDR3 bases: TGTGCCAGCAGCGGGGGACAGGGGGCAATAGATACGCAGTATTTT. Protein sequence: CASSGGQGAIDTQYF.

The table lists this clone with a few counts. The chain uses TRBV7-2 and TRBJ1-6; perhaps TRBD1 as D (6 bases). This CDR3 is 19 amino acids long. The V end lost 2 bases, the J end lost 0 bases, and 17 bases lay between the germline ends. Germline V gene sequence: CDR1 SGHTA, CDR2 FQGNSA. The CDR3 coding sequence is TGTGCCAGCAGCTTAAGCCGCTGGACAGAAAGCTCCTATAATTCACCCCTCCACTTT. It specifies CASSLSRWTESSYNSPLHF.

This CDR3 is CAWSATGSVAGELFF. The CDR3 bases are TGTGCCTGGAGCGCGACAGGGTCCGTAGCCGGGGAGCTGTTTTTT. The rearrangement links TRBV30 to TRBJ2-2; 7 positions match TRBD1. Trimming removed 3 bases from V and 6 bases from J; junction bases left unmatched: 10. The CDR3 has 15 residues. CDR1 GTSNPN and CDR2 SVGIG come from the germline V gene (reference sequence).

The V call is TRBV2, the J call TRBJ1-4; TRBD1 is a possible D gene (5 bases). CDR3 size: 14 residues. V shed 6 bases and J shed 3 bases, with 11 bases lying between them. Germline V gives CDR1 SNHLY, CDR2 FYNNEI. CDR3: CASSFDRSNEKLFF. The CDR3 region has the DNA TGTGCCAGCAGCTTCGACAGATCTAATGAAAAACTGTTTTTT. The full variable domain, rest sourced from reference TRBV2 and TRBJ1-4, is EPEVTQTPSHQVTQMGQEVILRCVPISNHLYFYWYRQILGQKVEFLVSFYNNEISEKSEIFDDQFSVERPDGSNFTLKIRSTKLEDSAMYFCASSFDRSNEKLFFGSGTQLSVL.

This chain connects TRBV6-5 to TRBJ2-7; possibly TRBD1 for D (5 bases). The CDR3 has 11 residues. The V end lost 8 bases, the J end lost 7 bases, and 12 bases lay between the germline ends. Germline assignment: CDR1 MNHEY and CDR2 SVGAGI. CDR3 coding DNA: TGTGCCAGCTTTGACAGTCATGAGCAGTACTTC. Amino acids: CASFDSHEQYF.

This sequence joins TRBV29-1 and TRBJ2-1; 9 bases are a match to TRBD2. J lost 6 bases, V lost 4 bases, and 16 bases had no gene match. The V gene's germline CDR1 is SQVTM and CDR2 ANQGSEA. This CDR3 contains 17 residues. CDR3 sequence: CSVAGSRREGLSNEQFF. CDR3 coding DNA: TGCAGCGTTGCAGGATCAAGGCGGGAGGGCCTCAGCAATGAGCAGTTCTTC.

V is TRBV27 and J is TRBJ1-2, with 8 bases aligning to TRBD1. The CDR3 runs to 12 residues. V lost 5 bases, J lost 8 bases, and 4 bases stayed unmatched. Germline V gene sequence: CDR1 MNHEY, CDR2 SMNVEV (reference sequence). The CDR3 DNA is TGTGCCAGCAGTGACAGGGGAGACGGCTACACCTTC. This codes for CASSDRGDGYTF.

The genes are TRBV27 and TRBJ1-5; 7 bases are shared with TRBD1. V shed 5 bases and J 1 base; nucleotides not matched to a gene: 2. This CDR3 spans 14 amino acids. Germline CDR1 and CDR2: MNHEY and SMNVEV (reference sequence). The CDR3 sequence is CASSVDRSNQPQHF. CDR3 nucleotides: TGTGCCAGCAGTGTGGACAGGAGCAATCAGCCCCAGCATTTT.

V usage is TRBV28 and J usage is TRBJ2-2; D is undetermined. The CDR3 sequence is 14 residues long. Germline V lookup: CDR1 MDHEN, CDR2 SYDVKM. Between the trimmed V and J ends, which lost 6 bases and 0 bases, there was a span of 8 bases. The CDR3 DNA follows: TGTGCCAGCAGAAGAGACACGAACACCGGGGAGCTGTTTTTT. This codes for CASRRDTNTGELFF. Full variable domain (remainder filled in from reference TRBV28 and TRBJ2-2): DVKVTQSSRYLVKRTGEKVFLECVQDMDHENMFWYRQDPGLGLRLIYFSYDVKMKEKGDIPEGYSVSREKKERFSLILESASTNQTSMYLCASRRDTNTGELFFGEGSRLTVL.

The V call is TRBV7-3, the J call TRBJ2-1; D may be TRBD2 (5 bases). V lost 5 bases to trimming and J lost 4 bases, with 15 bases between them. The CDR3 totals 15 residues. CDR1 is SGHTA, CDR2 FQGTGA, per germline. The CDR3 DNA follows: TGTGCCAGCAGCCCCCGGGAAGCGGTGTACAATGAGCAGTTCTTC. This codes for CASSPREAVYNEQFF.

The J gene is TRBJ1-4, the V gene TRBV19; the D gene is possibly TRBD1 (5 bases). Looked up from germline, CDR1 is LNHDA and CDR2 is SQIVND (reference sequence). V gave up 7 bases and J gave up 3 bases, with 15 bases separating them. The CDR3 runs to 15 residues. The CDR3 loop reads CASTPAGEPNEKLFF. Written as DNA, the CDR3 is TGTGCCAGTACCCCGGCGGGGGAACCTAATGAAAAACTGTTTTTT.

The chain carries TRBV5-1 and TRBJ1-4; 10 nucleotides match TRBD1. The CDR3 sequence is 14 residues long. V was clipped by 6 bases and J by 5 bases; unmatched bases: 4. CDR1 is SGHRS and CDR2 is YFSETQ in the germline V gene. Here the CDR3 reads CASTTGQGNEKLFF. As DNA, the CDR3 is TGCGCCAGCACCACGGGACAGGGGAATGAAAAACTGTTTTTT.

J is TRBJ2-7 and V is TRBV4-2, with TRBD1 as a possible D gene (6 bases). Germline assignment: CDR1 LGHNA and CDR2 YNFKEQ. Trimming took off 0 bases at V and 1 base at J, with 13 bases between the two ends. There are 16 residues in the CDR3. The CDR3 reads CASSQDKSGESYEQYF. The CDR3 nucleotides read TGTGCCAGCAGCCAAGATAAGTCAGGGGAGTCCTACGAGCAGTACTTC.

This chain uses TRBV5-1 with TRBJ2-1; possible D gene TRBD2, 6 bases. The length of the CDR3 is 15 residues. The V gene's germline CDR1 is SGHRS and CDR2 YFSETQ. V was clipped by 3 bases and J by 7 bases, with 17 bases between them. The CDR3 reads CASSSGVQAPNEQFF. CDR3 nucleotides: TGCGCCAGCAGCTCGGGGGTTCAGGCCCCAAATGAGCAGTTCTTC. Looking up the rest from reference TRBV5-1 and TRBJ2-1 gives the full variable domain: KAGVTQTPRYLIKTRGQQVTLSCSPISGHRSVSWYQQTPGQGLQFLFEYFSETQRNKGNFPGRFSGRQFSNSRSEMNVSTLELGDSALYLCASSSGVQAPNEQFFGPGTRLTVL.